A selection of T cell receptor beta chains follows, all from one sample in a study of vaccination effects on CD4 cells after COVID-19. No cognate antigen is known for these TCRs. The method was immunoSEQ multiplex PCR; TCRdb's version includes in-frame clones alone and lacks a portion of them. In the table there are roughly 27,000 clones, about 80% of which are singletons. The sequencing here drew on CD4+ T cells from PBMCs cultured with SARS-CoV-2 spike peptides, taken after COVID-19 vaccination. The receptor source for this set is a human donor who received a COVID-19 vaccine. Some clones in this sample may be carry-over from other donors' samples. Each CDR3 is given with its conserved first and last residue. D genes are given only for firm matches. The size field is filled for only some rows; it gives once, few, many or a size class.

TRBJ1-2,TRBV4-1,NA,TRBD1,TGCGCCAGCAGCTTAAACAGGGGGCTGAGCTATGGCTACACCTTC,CASSLNRGLSYGYTF
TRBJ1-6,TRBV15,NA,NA,TGTGCCACCAGCAGTTCCGTTTCACCCCTCCACTTT,CATSSSVSPLHF
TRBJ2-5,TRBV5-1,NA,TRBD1,TGCGCCAGCAGCACCGGGACAGGGGGAGAGACCCAGTACTTC,CASSTGTGGETQYF
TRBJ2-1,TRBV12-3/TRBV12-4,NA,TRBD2,TGTGCCAGCAGTGACGGACTAGCGGGGGAGCAGTTCTTC,CASSDGLAGEQFF
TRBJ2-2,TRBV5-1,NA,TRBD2,TGCGCCAGCAGCCCTCTAGCGGGGTACACCGGGGAGCTGTTTTTT,CASSPLAGYTGELFF
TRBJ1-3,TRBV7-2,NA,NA,TGTGCCAGCAGCTTAGATACTGGAAACACCATATATTTT,CASSLDTGNTIYF
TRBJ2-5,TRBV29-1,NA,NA,TGCAGCGTTCTGGGGGGGGGCCGGGAGACCCAGTACTTC,CSVLGGGRETQYF
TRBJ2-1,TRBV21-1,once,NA,TGTGCCAGCACCAACAGGGGATGCTCCTACAATGAGCAGTTCTTC,CASTNRGCSYNEQFF
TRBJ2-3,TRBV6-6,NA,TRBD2,TGTGCCAGCAGTTACAAAGCGGGGGGCCGCACAGATACGCAGTATTTT,CASSYKAGGRTDTQYF
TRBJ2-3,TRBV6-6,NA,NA,TGTGCCAGCAGTCCTAACCCATTCGACGCAGGGTGGCGCACAGATACGCAGTATTTT,CASSPNPFDAGWRTDTQYF
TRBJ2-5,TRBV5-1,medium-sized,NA,TGCGCCAGCAGCTCGGTTCCCGCCCAAGAGACCCAGTACTTC,CASSSVPAQETQYF
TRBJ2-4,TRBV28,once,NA,TGTGCCAGCAGTCCCCCGGGACTAGCCAAAAACATTCAGTACTTC,CASSPPGLAKNIQYF
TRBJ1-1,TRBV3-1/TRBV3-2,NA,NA,TGTGCCAGCAGCCAAGCGCGGGAATGGTTCTTT,CASSQAREWFF
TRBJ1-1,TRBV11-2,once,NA,TGTGCCAGCAGCTTCCTGTACACTGAAGCTTTCTTT,CASSFLYTEAFF
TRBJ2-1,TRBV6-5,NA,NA,TGTGCCAGCAGGGCGGGAAGCCAATACAATGAGCAGTTCTTC,CASRAGSQYNEQFF
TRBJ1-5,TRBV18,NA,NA,TGTGCCAGCTCACCACTCTTTTTTTCGGTTTGGGTTCTCAATCAGCCCCAGCATTTT,CASSPLFFSVWVLNQPQHF
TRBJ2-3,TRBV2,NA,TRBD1,TGTGCCAGCAGTTTGGACAGGGGAGAGGATACGCAGTATTTT,CASSLDRGEDTQYF
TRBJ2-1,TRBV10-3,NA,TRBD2,TGTGCCATCCAGGCGGGGGGATACAATGAGCAGTTCTTC,CAIQAGGYNEQFF
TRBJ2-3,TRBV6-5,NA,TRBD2,TGTGCCAGCACCGAGCGGGGAGCGGGCACAGATACGCAGTATTTT,CASTERGAGTDTQYF
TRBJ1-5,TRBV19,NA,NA,TGTGCCAGTAGTCTTCAAAATCAGCCCCAGCATTTT,CASSLQNQPQHF
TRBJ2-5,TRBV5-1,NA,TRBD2,TGCGCCAGCAGCACGCTAGCGGGGGCGGAAGAGACCCAGTACTTC,CASSTLAGAEETQYF
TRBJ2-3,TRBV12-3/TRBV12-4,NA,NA,TGTGCCAGCGACACTGGGGTACAGGATACGCAGTATTTT,CASDTGVQDTQYF
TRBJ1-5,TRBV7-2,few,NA,TGTGCCAGCAGCTTAGAGGTGGGGGCGCCGGAACAGCCCCAGCATTTT,CASSLEVGAPEQPQHF
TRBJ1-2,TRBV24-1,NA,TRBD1,TGTGCCACCAGTGAAGCCGGGACAGGGACCTATGGCTACACCTTC,CATSEAGTGTYGYTF
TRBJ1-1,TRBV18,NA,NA,TGTGCCAGCTCAGCCCAGAACACTGAAGCTTTCTTT,CASSAQNTEAFF
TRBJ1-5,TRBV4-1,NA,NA,TGCGCCAGCAGCCGAGACAGAGAGTTTAGCAATCAGCCCCAGCATTTT,CASSRDREFSNQPQHF
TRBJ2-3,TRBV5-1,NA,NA,TGCGCCAGCAGCTTGGCTTTGGTCCCAGATACGCAGTATTTT,CASSLALVPDTQYF
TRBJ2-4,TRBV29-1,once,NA,TGCAGCGTTGTGGTGAGACTAGCCAAAAACATTCAGTACTTC,CSVVVRLAKNIQYF
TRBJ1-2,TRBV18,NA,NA,TGTGCCAGCTCACCGACGACAGAGGAGTCCTATGGCTACACCTTC,CASSPTTEESYGYTF
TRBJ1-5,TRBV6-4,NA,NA,TGTGCCAGCGAGGGGGGAGAAAACAATCAGCCCCAGCATTTT,CASEGGENNQPQHF
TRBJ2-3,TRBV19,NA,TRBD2,TGTGCCAGTAGTGACCCTAGCGGGGGGACGGATACGCAGTATTTT,CASSDPSGGTDTQYF
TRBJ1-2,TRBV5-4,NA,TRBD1,TGTGCCAGCAGGCCCGGGACAGGCGAGTTCTATGGCTACACCTTC,CASRPGTGEFYGYTF
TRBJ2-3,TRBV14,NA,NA,TGTGCCAGCAGCTCTAGCCTACTCCCCACAGATACGCAGTATTTT,CASSSSLLPTDTQYF
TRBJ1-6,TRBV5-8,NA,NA,TGTGCCAGCAGCTTGGTCCTCCCCCTCCACTTT,CASSLVLPLHF
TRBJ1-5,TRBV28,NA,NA,TGTGCCAGCAGTCAAGATGTTCAGCCCCAGCATTTT,CASSQDVQPQHF
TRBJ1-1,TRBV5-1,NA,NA,TGCGCCAGCAGCTTGGCCGGCGGTGGTCCAAGGGAGACTGAAGCTTTCTTT,CASSLAGGGPRETEAFF
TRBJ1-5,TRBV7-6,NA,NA,TGTGCCAGCAGTCAGCAGGTCTATCAGCCCCAGCATTTT,CASSQQVYQPQHF
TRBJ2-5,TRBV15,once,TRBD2,TGTGCCACCAGCAGAGTCCTCGGGACTAGTGGGGCGATACAAGAGACCCAGTACTTC,CATSRVLGTSGAIQETQYF
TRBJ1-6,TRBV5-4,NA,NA,TGTGCCAGCAGCTTGGTACAGGGAGGGCATTCCTATAATTCACCCCTCCACTTT,CASSLVQGGHSYNSPLHF
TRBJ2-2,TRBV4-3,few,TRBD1,TGCGCCAGCAGCCAAGGGGTCGGACAGGGGTACACCGGGGAGCTGTTTTTT,CASSQGVGQGYTGELFF
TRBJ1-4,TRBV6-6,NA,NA,TGTGCCAGCAGTCTAGATTGGGTTGAAAAACTGTTTTTT,CASSLDWVEKLFF